This T cell receptor beta chain appears in the sequencing data of a study of long-term antiretroviral therapy in people with HIV. Germline trimming cut 6 bases from V and 6 bases from J; bases unmatched to any gene: 9. The CDR3 loop spans 14 amino acids. Germline V lookup: CDR1 MNHNS, CDR2 SASEGT. At survey level, the immunoSEQ assay was run in its v3.0 version. Method: immunoSEQ multiplex PCR; TCRdb's copy keeps in-frame clones and lacks some. The sample shows 15,000 to 20,000 clones, around 78% of them seen only once. This sample comprised unsorted PBMCs, obtained 2.2 years after starting antiretroviral therapy. This TCR derives from a man aged 50 or older with HIV. The rearrangement links TRBV6-1 to TRBJ2-7, with TRBD1 identical over 9 bases. CDR3 coding DNA: TGTGCCAGCAGAACACCGGGACAGGGATCCGAGCAGTACTTC. Protein: CASRTPGQGSEQYF.